The 27 T cell receptor beta chains given below trace back to one sample, sequenced in a study of CDR3 diversity in severe acne. A single record per CDR3 protein comes from TCRdb applying MiXCR to the PCR reads. The table has roughly 100,000 distinct CDR3 sequences, about half seen once. Material: blood. The source of these receptors is a male donor with acne.

By share of the sample, this clonotype is medium-sized. In nucleotides, the CDR3 is TGCAGCGTTGAAGGGGGGACCGCTGCATCGCGAGAGCAGTTCTTC. Protein sequence: CSVEGGTAASREQFF. The rearrangement links TRBV29-1 to TRBJ2-1; D is tentatively TRBD1 or TRBD2 (5 bases each). CDR1 and CDR2 (germline): SQVTM, ANQGSEA. The CDR3 runs to 15 residues. Trimming took 1 base from V and 10 from J, leaving 20 bases between them.

The sample holds many counts of this clonotype. The gene calls are TRBV2 and TRBJ1-2, with D possibly matching TRBD1 (5 bases). This CDR3 has 13 residues. The germline V gene encodes CDR1 SNHLY and CDR2 FYNNEI. V was pared by 3 bases and J by 6 bases, with 11 bases between. The CDR3: CASSDQGRHGYTF. The CDR3 region has the DNA TGTGCCAGCAGTGACCAGGGCAGGCATGGCTACACCTTC.

This chain links TRBV28 with TRBJ1-5, with unresolved D. The CDR3 loop spans 9 amino acids. The germline V gene has CDR1 MDHEN and CDR2 SYDVKM. The CDR3 here is CGPDQPQHF. The CDR3 DNA reads as TGTGGGCCGGATCAGCCCCAGCATTTT.

The rearrangement links TRBV29-1 to TRBJ2-2; the D is unclear. CDR1 is SQVTM, CDR2 ANQGSEA, per germline. V was trimmed by 4 bases and J by 2 bases, leaving 5 bases between them. The CDR3 extends over 12 amino acids. The CDR3 here is CSVARNTGELFF. CDR3 nucleotides: TGCAGCGTTGCTCGTAACACCGGGGAGCTGTTTTTT.

The chain has TRBV29-1 and TRBJ2-7, with unresolved D. Germline V gene lookup returns CDR1 SQVTM and CDR2 ANQGSEA. There are 12 residues in the CDR3. Trimming shortened V by 4 bases and J by 1 base, and 8 bases separated the two germline ends. The CDR3 here is CSVGEKSYEQYF. CDR3 nucleotide sequence: TGCAGCGTTGGCGAGAAGTCCTACGAGCAGTACTTC.

This clonotype was seen repeatedly, ten times or more. This chain connects TRBV20-1 to TRBJ1-2; no clear D gene. Trimming cost V 5 bases and J 5 bases, with 6 bases left between them. From germline, CDR1 is DFQATT and CDR2 SNEGSKA (reference sequence). CDR3 size: 10 residues. CDR3 region: CSARGYGYTF. In nucleotides, the CDR3 is TGCAGTGCTCGTGGATATGGCTACACCTTC.

This clonotype was counted at least ten times. This chain joins TRBV6-6 and TRBJ1-6; D is possibly TRBD1 (5 bases). Germline V gives CDR1 MNHNY, CDR2 SVGAGI (reference sequence). This CDR3 comprises 15 residues. The V end lost 8 bases, the J end lost 9 bases, and 20 bases lay between the germline ends. The CDR3 nucleotides are TGTGCCAGCGGGAGAGCCGGGGACGGGAGTTCACCCCTCCACTTT. Protein sequence: CASGRAGDGSSPLHF.

The rearrangement links TRBV9 to TRBJ1-1; maybe TRBD1 (5 bases). The CDR3 has 17 amino acids. The V gene lost 4 bases and the J gene lost 0 bases, with 19 bases spanning the gap. CDR1 SGDLS and CDR2 YYNGEE come from the germline V gene. The CDR3 region has the DNA TGTGCCAGCAGCCACCCAATCAGGGCCCCCATGAACACTGAAGCTTTCTTT. Translation: CASSHPIRAPMNTEAFF.

This clonotype occurred a few times. A read error is possible here, since a much larger clone lies one base away. The chain joins TRBV9 to TRBJ2-2; 7 nucleotides align to TRBD1. Germline loops: CDR1 SGDLS, CDR2 YYNGEE. CDR3 length: 16 amino acids. CDR3 in amino acids: CASSNWGQPNTGELLF. The CDR3 DNA is TGTGCCAGCAGCAATTGGGGACAGCCGAACACCGGGGAGCTGCTTTTT.

The V call is TRBV20-1, the J call TRBJ2-3; 15 bases are shared with TRBD2. CDR3 length: 16 residues. Trimming cost V 5 bases and J 3 bases; bases outside gene matches: 6. Germline CDR1 and CDR2: DFQATT and SNEGSKA (reference sequence). The chain's CDR3 is CSAAGLAGGSTDTQYF. CDR3 nucleotides: TGCAGTGCTGCCGGACTAGCGGGAGGGTCAACAGATACGCAGTATTTT.

This clonotype was counted only a few times. The gene calls are TRBV14 and TRBJ2-5; no definite D call. This CDR3 spans 13 amino acids. In germline, CDR1 is SGHDN, CDR2 FVKESK. V gave up 2 bases and J gave up 7 bases, with 11 bases separating them. CDR3 DNA: TGTGCCAGCAGCCAACAGTCAGGCGGGACCCAGTACTTC. Translated, it gives CASSQQSGGTQYF.

The chain joins TRBV15 to TRBJ2-7; no firm D call. V was cut by 3 bases and J by 2 bases, with 5 bases left in between. CDR1 is LNHNV, CDR2 YYDKDF, per germline (reference sequence). The CDR3 sequence is 12 residues long. CDR3 region: CATSSSPYEQYF. CDR3 DNA sequence: TGTGCCACCAGCAGCTCCCCCTACGAGCAGTACTTC.

This clonotype has a count of ten or more. The chain is built from TRBV12-3 or TRBV12-4 and TRBJ1-1; no definite D call. V lost 1 base and J 1 base, leaving 7 bases between the germline ends. The CDR3 length is 14 residues. CDR3 in amino acids: CASSLVPGNTEAFF. The CDR3 DNA sequence: TGTGCCAGCAGTTTAGTCCCGGGGAACACTGAAGCTTTCTTT.

Concerning this clonotype itself: This could be a read error, since a much larger clone is one nucleotide away. This chain connects TRBV29-1 to TRBJ2-7; possible D gene TRBD2, 7 bases. Germline loops: CDR1 SQVTM, CDR2 ANQGSEA. The CDR3 has 13 amino acids. CDR3 amino acids: CSAGAGDSSEQYF. The CDR3 coding sequence is TGCAGCGCAGGGGCGGGAGACTCCTCCGAGCAGTACTTC.

The chain links TRBV4-3 to TRBJ2-7, with TRBD1 matching over 9 bases. The CDR3 totals 15 residues. Losses at the gene ends were 2 bases for V and 6 bases for J; bases not matched to a gene: 8. Germline CDR1 reads LGHNA; CDR2 reads YSLEER. CDR3 sequence: CASSQSRDRVSEQYF. DNA of the CDR3: TGCGCCAGCAGCCAATCCCGGGACAGGGTCTCCGAGCAGTACTTC.

This clonotype was counted ten times or more. J is TRBJ2-3 and V is TRBV29-1; TRBD2 agrees at 11 bases. The CDR3 runs to 16 residues. From germline, CDR1 is SQVTM and CDR2 ANQGSEA. J lost 2 bases, V lost 7 bases, and 11 bases had no gene match. The CDR3 reads CSAGGGTSGPTDTQYF. CDR3 nucleotide sequence: TGCAGCGCCGGAGGCGGGACTAGCGGCCCCACAGATACGCAGTATTTT.

The V gene is TRBV9, the J gene TRBJ2-7, with 7 positions matching TRBD1. The CDR3 loop spans 15 amino acids. Germline V gene sequence: CDR1 SGDLS, CDR2 YYNGEE. V lost 4 bases, J lost 2 bases, and 9 bases stayed unmatched. The CDR3 DNA is TGTGCCAGCAGCCCACGACAGGGTGGCCCCTACGAGCAGTACTTC. It specifies CASSPRQGGPYEQYF.

This clonotype was recorded only once. At one end, the junction sequence differs from germline, possibly due to a read error. The CDR3 region is CASRYSSSTDTQYF. The DNA for the CDR3 is TGTGCCAGCAGGTACTCTAGCAGCACAGATACGCAGTATTTT. The rearrangement joins TRBV6-6 to TRBJ2-3; a weak D match, TRBD2 (5 bases). This CDR3 has 14 residues. Germline V lookup: CDR1 MNHNY, CDR2 SVGAGI (reference sequence).

The CDR3 sequence is CASSPTRPGRNSPLHF. The CDR3 DNA sequence: TGTGCCAGCAGCCCTACAAGACCGGGGAGAAATTCACCCCTCCACTTT. V usage is TRBV7-9 and J usage is TRBJ1-6; D is undetermined. CDR1 is SEHNR and CDR2 is FQNEAQ in the germline V gene (reference sequence). The CDR3 has 16 amino acids. The germline V and J ends were trimmed by 5 bases and 7 bases, with 18 bases remaining between them.

In the case of this clonotype: With a much larger clone just one base away, this may be a read error. The chain employs TRBV6-1 and TRBJ2-1; D is ambiguous. The CDR3 spans 11 residues. CDR1 and CDR2 from the germline V gene are MNHNS and SASEGT. Here the CDR3 reads CAIGTYNERFF. CDR3 bases: TGTGCCATCGGAACCTACAATGAGCGGTTCTTC.

This clonotype was counted ten times or more. This chain uses TRBV28 with TRBJ1-2; D possibly corresponds to TRBD1 (5 bases). CDR3 length: 13 amino acids. The V end was cut by 7 bases, the J end by 4 bases, with 13 bases between. CDR1 and CDR2 from the germline V gene are MDHEN and SYDVKM. The CDR3 coding sequence is TGTGCCAGCACCTCTGGCGGGGGCTATGGCTACACCTTC. Translation gives CASTSGGGYGYTF.

To note about this clonotype: The germline gene is not matched at one end of the junction; a read error may be the cause. V gene TRBV7-7 combines with J gene TRBJ2-2; unclear D gene. There are 14 residues in the CDR3. Looked up from germline, CDR1 is SSHAT and CDR2 is FNYEAQ (reference sequence). CDR3 amino acids: CASSLDLNTGELFF. CDR3 sequence (DNA): TGTGCTAGCAGCTTAGACTTGAACACCGGGGAGCTGTTTTTT.

This chain connects TRBV12-3 or TRBV12-4 to TRBJ1-5; a weak D match, TRBD1 (5 bases). Trimming removed 5 bases from V and 4 bases from J, with 15 bases in between. The CDR3 sequence is 15 residues long. CDR3 sequence (DNA): TGTGCCAGCAGTGAGGCCGCTGGGGCGAATCAGCCCCAGCATTTT. As protein: CASSEAAGANQPQHF.

This clonotype has a count of ten or more. As DNA, the CDR3 is TGTGCCAGCAGCGTCGAAGGTACGGCTCTGGATACGCAGTATTTT. It encodes CASSVEGTALDTQYF. The chain uses TRBV9 and TRBJ2-3; unclear D gene. Germline CDR1 is SGDLS and CDR2 is YYNGEE. Trimming pared 2 bases from V and 6 bases from J, leaving 16 bases between. The CDR3 runs to 15 residues.

The chain's CDR3 is CASSQVGNPNTGELFF. The CDR3 coding sequence is TGCGCCAGCAGCCAAGTCGGCAATCCGAACACCGGGGAGCTGTTTTTT. The chain links TRBV4-1 to TRBJ2-2, with unresolved D. The V gene lost 1 base and the J gene lost 0 bases, with 9 bases spanning the gap. The germline V gene encodes CDR1 MGHRA and CDR2 YSYEKL. CDR3 size: 16 residues.

This clonotype has just a few counts. J is TRBJ2-7 and V is TRBV28; possible D gene TRBD2, 7 bases. The CDR3 consists of 14 residues. V lost 7 bases, J lost 3 bases, and 16 bases lay in between. The germline gives CDR1 MDHEN, CDR2 SYDVKM. CDR3 nucleotides: TGTGCCAGCACCAAGGGGGGGGCCGACTACGAGCAGTACGTC. Translation gives CASTKGGADYEQYV.

The chain employs TRBV2 and TRBJ2-1; TRBD2 might be the D (5 bases). CDR1 and CDR2 (germline): SNHLY, FYNNEI. Between the trimmed V and J ends, which lost 4 bases and 3 bases, there was a span of 19 bases. The CDR3 is 17 amino acids. CDR3 sequence (DNA): TGTGCCAGCAGTGGAACGACTTGGAGCGGACTCTACAATGAGCAGTTCTTC. Protein: CASSGTTWSGLYNEQFF.